The T cell receptor beta chain described here comes from a study of blood T cell repertoires in COVID-19. Study information: Samples taken during acute and convalescent COVID-19 were collected in the United States, Italy and Spain. PBMCs, B-cell-depleted T cells, or T cells were the source of the cDNA or gDNA that made up the material.

The CDR3 has 17 amino acids. Germline V gene lookup returns CDR1 LGHNA and CDR2 YSLEER. Trimming pared 0 bases from V and 1 base from J, leaving 15 bases between. Measured with immunoSEQ multiplex PCR; TCRdb has only the in-frame clones, and not every one. Among some 220,000 clones, 83% were seen once, and the ten largest hold 0.95% to 1.5%. While infection was still active, Seattle patients were enrolled and then followed longitudinally. Material for sequencing was peripheral blood. The receptor's source is a woman between 25 and 40 years old with COVID-19, enrolled during active disease. The chain recombines TRBV4-3 with TRBJ1-1; D is uncertain. CDR3 region: CASSQENFGQANTEAFF. The DNA of the CDR3 is TGCGCCAGCAGCCAAGAGAATTTTGGGCAAGCGAACACTGAAGCTTTCTTT.